The 20 T cell receptor beta chains in this list originate from one sample, sequenced in a study of T cells expressing NK-cell markers. TCRdb reprocessed the 5' RACE reads; each CDR3 protein has one entry and no DNA is given. Here the sample table reports about 260,000 distinct CDR3 sequences. Sample: blood T cells: a sorted CD56 or NKG2C T cell subset, CD4+ or CD8+ T cells, or bulk PBMC T cells (not recorded which). The receptor set was obtained from a man aged 18 to 30 in good health.

The genes are TRBV19 and TRBJ1-2; TCRdb outputs TRBD1, but without DNA this stays unchecked. Per the germline V gene, CDR1 is LNHDA and CDR2 is SQIVND (reference sequence). The CDR3 consists of 16 residues. Here the CDR3 reads CASSPEGHTGDYGYTF.

The chain links TRBV4-2 to TRBJ1-4; lacking DNA, the TRBD1 call made by TCRdb goes unchecked. The germline gives CDR1 LGHNA, CDR2 YNFKEQ. This CDR3 has 16 amino acids. The CDR3 loop reads CASSQAGRDRAEKLFF.

The V call is TRBV5-4, the J call TRBJ1-1; the D call of TRBD1 rests on TCRdb alone, since no DNA is present to check it. Per the germline V gene, CDR1 is SGHNT and CDR2 is YYREEE (reference sequence). There are 15 residues in the CDR3. CDR3 sequence reads: CASSLYRGANTEAFF. The full variable domain, its missing parts supplied by reference TRBV5-4 and TRBJ1-1, is ETGVTQSPTHLIKTRGQQVTLRCSSQSGHNTVSWYQQALGQGPQFIFQYYREEENGRGNFPPRFSGLQFPNYSSELNVNALELDDSALYLCASSLYRGANTEAFFGQGTRLTVV.

The rearrangement links TRBV11-2 to TRBJ2-2; lacking DNA, the TRBD1 call made by TCRdb goes unchecked. The CDR3 consists of 18 residues. Germline V gene sequence: CDR1 SGHAT, CDR2 FQNNGV. The CDR3 here is CASSSHRGKSSNTGELFF.

The rearrangement joins TRBV15 to TRBJ2-1; the TCRdb call, TRBD1, lacks DNA for checking. The CDR3 runs to 16 residues. Germline CDR1 is LNHNV and CDR2 is YYDKDF (reference sequence). CDR3 sequence reads: CATSRDDDRINNEQFF.

This rearrangement joins TRBV5-6 to TRBJ2-2; checking the TCRdb D call of TRBD2 is not possible without DNA. This CDR3 is 15 amino acids long. The germline V gene has CDR1 SGHDT and CDR2 YYEEEE. CDR3 sequence: CASSLETRGAGELFF.

The V gene is TRBV29-1, the J gene TRBJ2-3; TCRdb names TRBD2, which stays unverified in the absence of DNA. CDR1 and CDR2 from the germline V gene are SQVTM and ANQGSEA. CDR3 length: 16 residues. The CDR3 loop reads CSVGPLAGGLRDTQYF.

The chain couples TRBV10-3 to TRBJ2-1; TCRdb gives TRBD1 as the D gene, but with no DNA this cannot be confirmed. The CDR3 totals 16 residues. CDR1 and CDR2 from the germline V gene are ENHRY and SYGVKD. CDR3 residues: CAISDLLGGSLDEQFF.

The rearrangement links TRBV5-4 to TRBJ2-2. The CDR3 has 14 residues. Germline V gene lookup returns CDR1 SGHNT and CDR2 YYREEE (reference sequence). The CDR3 is CASSLAETPGELFF.

V gene TRBV7-3 combines with J gene TRBJ2-6. This CDR3 region has 12 residues. Germline V gene lookup returns CDR1 SGHTA and CDR2 FQGTGA. CDR3 residues: CASRTGANVLTF.

This chain links TRBV3-1 with TRBJ2-1. The CDR3 totals 16 residues. Germline V gene lookup returns CDR1 LGHDT and CDR2 YNNKEL (reference sequence). The CDR3 is CASSQDPSAVYNEQFF.

The chain uses TRBV5-1 and TRBJ2-3. This CDR3 contains 13 residues. Per the germline V gene, CDR1 is SGHRS and CDR2 is YFSETQ. CDR3 sequence: CASSSGSTDTQYF.

The rearrangement joins TRBV10-3 to TRBJ2-7; the D call from TCRdb, TRBD1, cannot be confirmed without DNA. Germline V gene sequence: CDR1 ENHRY, CDR2 SYGVKD. The CDR3 runs 14 residues. The CDR3 sequence is CAISYTGESYEQYF.

V usage is TRBV18 and J usage is TRBJ2-5; TCRdb picks TRBD1, but there is no DNA to check that call. Germline V gives CDR1 KGHSH, CDR2 LQKENI. The CDR3 has 15 amino acids. CDR3 sequence: CASSDRGTGKETQYF.

J is TRBJ1-5 and V is TRBV20-1. The CDR3 is 13 residues long. Germline loops: CDR1 DFQATT, CDR2 SNEGSKA (reference sequence). The CDR3 reads CSASDRDWQPQHF.

The CDR3 reads CASSLTRQGETQYF. The rearrangement links TRBV7-2 to TRBJ2-5; TCRdb selects TRBD1, and the lack of DNA leaves this call unchecked. This CDR3 region has 14 residues. Germline lookup yields CDR1 SGHTA and CDR2 FQGNSA.

This sequence joins TRBV7-2 and TRBJ2-3; TCRdb's assignment of TRBD2 cannot be checked, as there is no DNA. Germline V gives CDR1 SGHTA, CDR2 FQGNSA. The CDR3 sequence is 16 residues long. The chain's CDR3 is CASSILSGRGADTQYF.

The V and J genes are TRBV27 and TRBJ1-2. CDR1 MNHEY and CDR2 SMNVEV come from the germline V gene (reference sequence). The CDR3 totals 12 residues. The CDR3 loop is CASSFAAGGYTF.

J is TRBJ1-2 and V is TRBV20-1. The length of the CDR3 is 13 residues. In germline, CDR1 is DFQATT, CDR2 SNEGSKA (reference sequence). This chain's CDR3 is CSARDDISYGYTF.

This CDR3 reads CASSSVRGRRWSEQYF. The chain employs TRBV11-2 and TRBJ2-7; TCRdb's assignment of TRBD1 cannot be checked, as there is no DNA. The CDR3 is 16 amino acids. Germline lookup yields CDR1 SGHAT and CDR2 FQNNGV.